This T cell receptor (beta chain) was captured in a study of blood T cell repertoires in COVID-19. Across the study: T cells, B-cell-depleted T cells, or PBMCs provided the cDNA or gDNA that served as material.

With 3 bases removed from V and 1 base from J, the gap between germline ends came to 5 bases. The germline CDR1 and CDR2 sequences are KGHDR and SFDVKD. The CDR3 consists of 13 residues. Using immunoSEQ multiplex PCR, the repertoire was profiled, and TCRdb retains in-frame clones only, with some absent. Here the sample spans nearly 350,000 clones, about nine tenths being singletons. One Seattle source followed patients from active infection through their disease course. This sequence joins TRBV24-1 and TRBJ2-5; D is unclear. Sequenced sample: peripheral blood. The receptor's source is a woman aged 70-85 years with COVID-19, enrolled during active disease. Written as DNA, the CDR3 is TGTGCCACCAGTGATGACTTCCAAGAGACCCAGTACTTC. Its protein product is CATSDDFQETQYF.